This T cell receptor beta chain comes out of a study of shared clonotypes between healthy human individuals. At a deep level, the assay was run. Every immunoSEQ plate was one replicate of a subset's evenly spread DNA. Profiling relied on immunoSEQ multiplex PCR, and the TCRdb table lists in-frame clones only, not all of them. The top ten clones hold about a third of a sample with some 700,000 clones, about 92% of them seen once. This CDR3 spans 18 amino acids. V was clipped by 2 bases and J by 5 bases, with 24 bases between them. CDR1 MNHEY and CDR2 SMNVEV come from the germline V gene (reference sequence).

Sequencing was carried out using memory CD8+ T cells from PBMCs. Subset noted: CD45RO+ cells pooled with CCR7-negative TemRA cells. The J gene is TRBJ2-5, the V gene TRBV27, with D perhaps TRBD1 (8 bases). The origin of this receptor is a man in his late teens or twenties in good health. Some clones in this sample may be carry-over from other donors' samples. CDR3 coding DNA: TGTGCCAGCAGTTTACAGAGTCAGGGGGCAGCGGGGTGGGAGACCCAGTACTTC. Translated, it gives CASSLQSQGAAGWETQYF.